A single T cell receptor (beta chain) is shown here with its context. Its antigen is unidentified. This entry belongs to a study of identical twins. Study-level results: Researchers caution that invariant MAIT and iNKT cells could partly confound zero-insertion analyses. Abundant cord blood beta clonotypes carried fewer insertions; memory repertoires showed none.

The CDR3 is made up of 13 amino acids. Trimming shortened V by 3 bases and J by 4 bases, and 10 bases separated the two germline ends. Looked up from germline, CDR1 is SGHRS and CDR2 is YFSETQ. Unique molecular identifiers were in the cDNA, with template-switch universal primer binding. TCRdb reanalysed the 5' RACE reads using MiXCR and keeps one entry per CDR3 protein. The sample lists roughly 750,000 distinct CDR3 sequences, about 20% occurring once. These data also formed part of another study, on T cells expressing NK-cell markers. As reported in that work: Six of the donors carried dominant NKG2C+ clonotypes that took up about 1.0-7.5% of their CD8+ T cells.

V is TRBV5-1 and J is TRBJ1-1; D not resolved. Material: PBMCs. The clonotype originates from a woman aged 18-30 years in good health. The CDR3 nucleotides are TGCGCCAGCAGCTACCTTGTTGGCACTGAAGCTTTCTTT. It translates to CASSYLVGTEAFF.